This T cell receptor beta chain came from a study of beta chain features in type 1 diabetes. Broader study findings: Individuals with type 1 diabetes displayed fewer insertions and more deletions at VDJ junctions. When Type 1 diabetes patients were examined, their TCRB CDR3s proved moderately but significantly shorter in all four CD4+ subsets.

As to this clone: Its antigen remains unidentified.

Germline trimming cut 0 bases from V and 5 bases from J; bases unmatched to any gene: 14. Germline CDR1 is GTSNPN and CDR2 is SVGIG (reference sequence). There are 18 residues in the CDR3. Expressed TCRB transcripts were sequenced after all isolated RNA was converted to cDNA. TCRdb's copy holds only in-frame clones and misses some; the assay was immunoSEQ multiplex PCR. The profile covers a few hundred thousand clones, with approximately 25% appearing a single time and around 0.011% taken by the ten largest. This chain joins TRBV30 and TRBJ2-2, with 8 nucleotides matching TRBD2. This clonotype originated in a woman under 40 with type 1 diabetes. Sequencing was carried out using naive CD4+ T cells from blood. The CDR3 sequence is CAWSVTIAGASGTGELFF. In DNA form, the CDR3 reads TGTGCCTGGAGTGTAACGATAGCTGGCGCTAGCGGGACCGGGGAGCTGTTTTTT.